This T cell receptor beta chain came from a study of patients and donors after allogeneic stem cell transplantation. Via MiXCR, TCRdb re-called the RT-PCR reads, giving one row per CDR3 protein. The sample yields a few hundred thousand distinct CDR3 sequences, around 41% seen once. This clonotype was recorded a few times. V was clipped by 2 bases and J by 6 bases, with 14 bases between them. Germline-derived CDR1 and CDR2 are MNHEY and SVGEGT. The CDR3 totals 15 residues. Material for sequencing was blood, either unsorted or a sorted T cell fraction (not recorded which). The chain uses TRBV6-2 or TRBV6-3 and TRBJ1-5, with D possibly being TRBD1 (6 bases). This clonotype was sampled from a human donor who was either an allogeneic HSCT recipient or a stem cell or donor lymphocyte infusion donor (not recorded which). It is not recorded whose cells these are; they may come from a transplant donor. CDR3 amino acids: CASSYSLPGVQPQHF. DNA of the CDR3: TGTGCCAGCAGTTACAGTCTCCCAGGGGTTCAGCCCCAGCATTTT.